This passage covers 27 T cell receptor beta chains from one sample sequenced in a study of T-cell reconstitution after alpha-beta-depleted transplantation in children. During its preparation, the TCRbeta library received unique molecular identifiers. TCRdb analysed the PCR reads with MiXCR anew, one entry per CDR3 protein. The sample has about 540,000 distinct CDR3 sequences; approximately 20% are singletons. The sequences come from PBMCs from the stem cell graft donor, collected from the stem cell graft. The receptors derive from a human donor who donated a stem cell graft to a child with acute lymphoblastic leukemia.

The table lists this clonotype with a few counts. J is TRBJ2-2 and V is TRBV18, with 7 bases that match TRBD2. Losses at the gene ends were 0 bases for V and 2 bases for J; bases not matched to a gene: 15. This CDR3 is 20 amino acids long. CDR1 is KGHSH, CDR2 LQKENI, per germline. CDR3: CASSPPGRATFWFNTGELFF. The CDR3 coding sequence is TGTGCCAGCTCACCACCTGGGAGGGCCACTTTCTGGTTTAACACCGGGGAGCTGTTTTTT.

In its sample, this clonotype was seen many times. The DNA of the CDR3 is TGTGCCAGCGGGGGGACACTCTCTCCCATCTACGAGCAGTACTTC. Translating it yields CASGGTLSPIYEQYF. V usage is TRBV6-5 and J usage is TRBJ2-7, with D perhaps given as TRBD1 or TRBD2 (6 bases each). V lost 8 bases to trimming and J lost 3 bases, with 20 bases between them. The CDR3 is 15 amino acids. CDR1 is MNHEY, CDR2 SVGAGI, per germline.

This chain joins TRBV4-2 and TRBJ1-2; D is undetermined. V dropped 3 bases and J dropped 2 bases, with 10 bases sitting between them. This CDR3 contains 14 residues. The germline CDR1 and CDR2 sequences are LGHNA and YNFKEQ. Here the CDR3 DNA reads TGTGCCAGCAGCCAGGCCGCAGGCAACTATGGCTACACCTTC. Translating it yields CASSQAAGNYGYTF.

V is TRBV5-4 and J is TRBJ1-1, with D hard to call. From germline, CDR1 is SGHNT and CDR2 YYREEE (reference sequence). V lost 3 bases and J lost 10, with 13 bases in between. The CDR3 totals 12 residues. CDR3 coding DNA: TGTGCCAGCAGCTATGACGCTCCTGGAGCTTTCTTT. Protein: CASSYDAPGAFF.

The genes are TRBV11-2 and TRBJ2-5, with D possibly matching TRBD1 (5 bases). Germline-derived CDR1 and CDR2 are SGHAT and FQNNGV. The CDR3 has 15 residues. Trimming pared 5 bases from V and 2 bases from J, leaving 15 bases between. The CDR3 spells CASSLSWTKQETQYF. The CDR3 DNA is TGTGCCAGCAGCCTTAGCTGGACAAAACAAGAGACCCAGTACTTC. The complete variable domain, with remaining parts taken from reference TRBV11-2 and TRBJ2-5, reads EAGVAQSPRYKIIEKRQSVAFWCNPISGHATLYWYQQILGQGPKLLIQFQNNGVVDDSQLPKDRFSAERLKGVDSTLKIQPAKLEDSAVYLCASSLSWTKQETQYFGPGTRLLVL.

This clonotype was detected only a few times. This chain joins TRBV29-1 and TRBJ1-1; D gene ambiguous. This CDR3 spans 10 amino acids. CDR1 SQVTM and CDR2 ANQGSEA come from the germline V gene. Trimming left V 6 bases short and J 7 bases short, with 9 bases between. The CDR3 DNA reads TGCAGCGTCCACGTAGTTGAAGCTTTCTTT. This sequence encodes CSVHVVEAFF. Drawing the rest from reference TRBV29-1 and TRBJ1-1, the complete variable domain is SAVISQKPSRDICQRGTSLTIQCQVDSQVTMMFWYRQQPGQSLTLIATANQGSEATYESGFVIDKFPISRPNLTFSTLTVSNMSPEDSSIYLCSVHVVEAFFGQGTRLTVV.

In its sample, this clonotype was seen a few times. The chain uses TRBV7-9 and TRBJ1-2; no clear D. Trimming removed 5 bases from V and 3 bases from J, with 7 bases in between. CDR1 is SEHNR, CDR2 FQNEAQ, per germline (reference sequence). The CDR3 sequence is 12 residues long. CDR3 loop: CASSAQYYGYTF. The CDR3 DNA is TGTGCCAGCAGCGCCCAGTACTATGGCTACACCTTC.

This clonotype was counted once. This sequence joins TRBV10-3 and TRBJ1-4; 9 bases agree with TRBD1. Germline CDR1 is ENHRY and CDR2 is SYGVKD. V dropped 7 bases and J dropped 4; count of bases not matched to a gene: 7. The CDR3 loop spans 15 amino acids. In DNA form, the CDR3 reads TGTGCCATCACTCGACAGGGGGGCAATAATGAAAAACTGTTTTTT. This sequence encodes CAITRQGGNNEKLFF.

This chain connects TRBV5-1 to TRBJ2-7; D possibly corresponds to TRBD2 (6 bases). Trimming removed 0 bases from V and 2 bases from J, with 30 bases in between. The CDR3 length is 21 residues. Germline CDR1 is SGHRS and CDR2 is YFSETQ. DNA for the CDR3: TGCGCCAGCAGCTTGGAGGAATTGTTCGGAGGCAACGGGGACTCTCCCTACGAGCAGTACTTC. It translates to CASSLEELFGGNGDSPYEQYF.

The CDR3 region is CSARDLRQDNQPQHF. CDR3 DNA: TGCAGTGCTAGAGATCTTCGGCAGGACAATCAGCCCCAGCATTTT. This chain links TRBV20-1 with TRBJ1-5, with D unclear. The V and J ends lost 0 bases and 3 bases respectively, with 12 bases between them. The CDR3 sequence is 15 residues long. Germline V CDR1 and CDR2: DFQATT, SNEGSKA (reference sequence).

This clonotype was counted a few times. The chain recombines TRBV29-1 with TRBJ2-1, with D maybe TRBD1 (5 bases). Germline-derived CDR1 and CDR2 are SQVTM and ANQGSEA. Trimming removed 4 bases at V and 3 bases at J, with 13 bases between. This CDR3 spans 14 amino acids. The CDR3 protein is CSVVLQEHYNEQFF. The CDR3, as DNA: TGCAGCGTTGTTCTACAGGAGCACTACAATGAGCAGTTCTTC.

This chain connects TRBV20-1 to TRBJ2-5; 13 bases are shared with TRBD2. Germline-derived CDR1 and CDR2 are DFQATT and SNEGSKA (reference sequence). This CDR3 region has 17 residues. J was trimmed by 5 bases and V by 7 bases; bases with no gene match: 16. CDR3 loop: CSVKIGGTSGKSETQYF. The DNA of the CDR3 is TGCAGTGTCAAAATAGGGGGGACTAGCGGGAAATCGGAGACCCAGTACTTC.

The chain recombines TRBV11-2 with TRBJ2-7; maybe TRBD2 (6 bases). CDR3 length: 14 residues. Per the germline V gene, CDR1 is SGHAT and CDR2 is FQNNGV. V was trimmed by 4 bases and J by 3 bases, leaving 13 bases between them. CDR3 protein: CASSSNGGVYEQYF. Written as DNA, the CDR3 is TGTGCCAGCAGCTCGAATGGAGGGGTCTACGAGCAGTACTTC.

This clonotype was detected a few times. The chain joins TRBV12-3 or TRBV12-4 to TRBJ1-5; TRBD1 matches at 7 bases. CDR3 length: 15 amino acids. Germline trimming cut 5 bases from V and 7 bases from J; bases unmatched to any gene: 11. The CDR3 nucleotides read TGTGCCAGCAGTCGCACAGGGGAAGCAGGACAGCCCCAGCATTTT. Translating it yields CASSRTGEAGQPQHF.

This clonotype was seen a few times. The rearrangement uses TRBV6-1 and TRBJ1-1, with D unclear. This CDR3 comprises 13 residues. V was pared by 6 bases and J by 3 bases, with 11 bases between. Germline values: CDR1 MNHNS, CDR2 SASEGT. The CDR3 reads CASRATGDTEAFF. The CDR3 DNA sequence: TGTGCCAGCAGAGCCACTGGGGACACTGAAGCTTTCTTT.

This clonotype was counted a few times. This sequence joins TRBV5-1 and TRBJ2-1, with D possibly TRBD2 on 7 matching bases. Germline assignment: CDR1 SGHRS and CDR2 YFSETQ. The CDR3 contains 16 residues. Between the trimmed V and J ends, which lost 7 bases and 2 bases, there was a span of 19 bases. Written as DNA, the CDR3 is TGCGCCAGCTTCCCAGGAAGGGGGAGGGCCTACAATGAGCAGTTCTTC. It specifies CASFPGRGRAYNEQFF.

V and J are TRBV29-1 and TRBJ2-7; the D is unclear. Between the trimmed V and J ends, which lost 4 bases and 2 bases, there was a span of 12 bases. Germline values: CDR1 SQVTM, CDR2 ANQGSEA. This CDR3 region has 13 residues. CDR3 in DNA: TGCAGCGTTGGGACGGATCAAACCTACGAGCAGTACTTC. Amino acids: CSVGTDQTYEQYF.

This clonotype has at least ten counts. This chain links TRBV9 with TRBJ2-7; TRBD1 or TRBD2 may be the D gene (6 bases each). The CDR3 loop spans 13 amino acids. Germline V gene data show CDR1 as SGDLS and CDR2 as YYNGEE. The V gene lost 3 bases and the J gene lost 3 bases, with 10 bases spanning the gap. CDR3 amino acids: CASSGRGDYEQYF. Here the CDR3 DNA reads TGTGCCAGCAGCGGAAGGGGGGACTACGAGCAGTACTTC.

The V gene is TRBV13, the J gene TRBJ1-2, with D possibly matching TRBD1 (5 bases). V shed 5 bases and J shed 6 bases, with 22 bases lying between them. CDR3 size: 16 residues. Germline CDR1 reads PRHDT; CDR2 reads FYEKMQ (reference sequence). The DNA for the CDR3 is TGTGCCAGCAGCCCCTTAGGGCAGGGCCCCGGTGATGGCTACACCTTC. Translating gives CASSPLGQGPGDGYTF. The whole variable domain, remainder taken from reference TRBV13 and TRBJ1-2, is AAGVIQSPRHLIKEKRETATLKCYPIPRHDTVYWYQQGPGQDPQFLISFYEKMQSDKGSIPDRFSAQQFSDYHSELNMSSLELGDSALYFCASSPLGQGPGDGYTFGSGTRLTVV.

The CDR3 DNA reads TGCGCCAGCAGACTTAGCGGTTCCTACGAGCAGTACTTC. Protein: CASRLSGSYEQYF. V and J are TRBV5-1 and TRBJ2-7; D perhaps matches TRBD2 (6 bases). The V gene lost 5 bases and the J gene lost 1 base, with 10 bases spanning the gap. Germline CDR1 SGHRS, CDR2 YFSETQ. CDR3 length: 13 residues.

Written as DNA, the CDR3 is TGTGCCAGCAGTTCAACCGGGACAGGGCTCTATGGCTACACCTTC. Its protein is CASSSTGTGLYGYTF. The chain carries TRBV28 and TRBJ1-2, with 9 bases lining up with TRBD1. The CDR3 is 15 amino acids. V shed 4 bases, J shed 4 bases, and the junction held 7 bases outside the gene matches. Germline V gene lookup returns CDR1 MDHEN and CDR2 SYDVKM.

In this sample, this clonotype turned up a few times. This sequence joins TRBV7-9 and TRBJ2-1; D unresolved. The V end lost 4 bases, the J end lost 8 bases, and 9 bases lay between the germline ends. Per germline, CDR1 SEHNR and CDR2 FQNEAQ (reference sequence). The CDR3 is made up of 12 amino acids. As DNA, the CDR3 is TGTGCCAGCAGCTCCCAGACGTATGAGCAGTTCTTC. It encodes CASSSQTYEQFF.

The chain uses TRBV29-1 and TRBJ2-7, with a weak D call TRBD2 (7 bases). The CDR3 runs 14 residues. Germline CDR1 reads SQVTM; CDR2 reads ANQGSEA. Trimming shortened V by 6 bases and J by 3 bases, and 18 bases separated the two germline ends. The CDR3 nucleotides are TGCAGCGTAGCCACAGGGAGGGGAAACTACGAGCAGTACTTC. It specifies CSVATGRGNYEQYF.

This clonotype came up a few times. The chain couples TRBV18 to TRBJ2-7; TRBD1 agrees at 7 bases. Trimming removed 0 bases from V and 4 bases from J; junction bases left unmatched: 6. Germline CDR1 KGHSH, CDR2 LQKENI. The CDR3 covers 15 residues. CDR3 amino acids: CASSPPGQGVYEQYF. CDR3 nucleotides: TGTGCCAGCTCACCACCAGGGCAGGGGGTTTACGAGCAGTACTTC. Using reference TRBV18 and TRBJ2-7 for the parts outside the CDR3, the full variable domain is NAGVMQNPRHLVRRRGQEARLRCSPMKGHSHVYWYRQLPEEGLKFMVYLQKENIIDESGMPKERFSAEFPKEGPSILRIQQVVRGDSAAYFCASSPPGQGVYEQYFGPGTRLTVT.

V is TRBV12-3 or TRBV12-4 and J is TRBJ2-1; the D gene could be TRBD1 or TRBD2 (7 bases each). V gave up 6 bases and J gave up 7 bases, with 19 bases separating them. The length of the CDR3 is 15 residues. The chain's CDR3 is CASRAREGAINEQFF. Written as DNA, the CDR3 is TGTGCCAGCAGGGCAAGGGAGGGGGCCATTAATGAGCAGTTCTTC.

The chain couples TRBV4-2 to TRBJ1-2; no reliable D call. Trimming took off 1 base at V and 6 bases at J, with 9 bases between the two ends. Germline V lookup: CDR1 LGHNA, CDR2 YNFKEQ. The CDR3 sequence is 13 residues long. The CDR3 region is CASSQVRRDGYTF. DNA for the CDR3: TGTGCCAGCAGCCAAGTAAGGAGGGATGGCTACACCTTC.

This clonotype has just a few counts. This chain uses TRBV10-1 with TRBJ2-3, with D uncertain. The CDR3 length is 15 residues. Germline-derived CDR1 and CDR2 are WNHNN and SYGVQD (reference sequence). V lost 1 base, J lost 2 bases, and 10 bases lay in between. The CDR3 DNA sequence: TGCGCCAGCAGTGAGTTTAAGGGATTCACAGATACGCAGTATTTT. Its translation: CASSEFKGFTDTQYF.